This T cell receptor beta chain was sequenced during a study of CD8 T cells in ankylosing spondylitis. TCRdb used MiXCR to reprocess the 5' RACE reads, holding one entry per CDR3 protein. Altogether around 180,000 distinct CDR3 sequences are present, 10% to 15% being singletons, with the ten largest covering about 11%. A remark on this clonotype: Its antigen is as yet unknown.

Overall study results and limits: A TCR beta motif of several highly homologous variants seemed to mark ankylosing spondylitis blood. The study looked at matched synovial fluid samples from ankylosing spondylitis patients. Disease-linked clones were reported to be significantly enriched there. A subset of motif variants has previously been described in the synovial fluid and blood of reactive arthritis. Clones that were linked to disease were CD8+ and were relatively rare in peripheral blood.

The receptor's source is a female donor with ankylosing spondylitis or in good health (not recorded which). The sample taken for sequencing was blood, either unsorted or a sorted T cell fraction (not recorded which).

In DNA, the CDR3 is TGTGCCTGGAGTTCAGGACAGGGGAGGTGGACAGATACGCAGTATTTT. Amino acid sequence: CAWSSGQGRWTDTQYF. V and J are TRBV30 and TRBJ2-3, with 9 bases identical to TRBD1. The CDR3 totals 16 residues. Germline CDR1 GTSNPN, CDR2 SVGIG (reference sequence). V shed 2 bases and J 3 bases; nucleotides not matched to a gene: 9.